The next 29 T cell receptor beta chains were all read from a single sample in a study of cytomegalovirus exposure and HLA in healthy donors. PCR amplification relied on 60 Vbeta primers (plus 13 Jbeta primers). TCRdb keeps only in-frame clones here, not all; method: immunoSEQ multiplex PCR. Of about 130,000 clones listed, more than 65% are singletons. What was sequenced was PBMCs. These receptors all come from a man aged 50 to 59 in good health and CMV-seronegative.

The chain carries TRBV7-3 and TRBJ1-1; no clear D gene. This CDR3 region has 12 residues. V was shortened by 4 bases and J by 1 base, with 4 bases between the two germline ends. The germline V gene has CDR1 SGHTA and CDR2 FQGTGA. In nucleotides, the CDR3 is TGTGCCAGCAGCTACGGGAACACTGAAGCTTTCTTT. Translated, it gives CASSYGNTEAFF.

V and J are TRBV7-9 and TRBJ2-1, with 8 bases matching TRBD2. Germline CDR1 reads SEHNR; CDR2 reads FQNEAQ (reference sequence). The trim removed 1 base at V and 2 bases at J, leaving 4 bases unmatched. The CDR3 loop spans 16 amino acids. In DNA, the CDR3 is TGTGCCAGCAGCTTAGGCGGGGGGCGGACCTACAATGAGCAGTTCTTC. The encoded protein is CASSLGGGRTYNEQFF.

About this clone: One end of the junction does not line up with germline, which may come from a read error. V usage is TRBV7-7 and J usage is TRBJ2-3; D perhaps matches TRBD2 (6 bases). This CDR3 is built from 13 residues. Germline lookup yields CDR1 SSHAT and CDR2 FNYEAQ (reference sequence). The DNA of the CDR3 is TGTGCTAGCAGCTCCCATCACGGGGGTACGCAGTATTTT. This sequence encodes CASSSHHGGTQYF. The full variable domain, in which reference TRBV7-7 and TRBJ2-3 provide the parts outside the CDR3, is GAGVSQSPRYKVTKRGQDVTLRCDPISSHATLYWYQQALGQGPEFLTYFNYEAQPDKSGLPSDRFSAERPEGSISTLTIQRTEQRDSAMYRCASSSHHGGTQYFGPGTRLTVL.

The chain carries TRBV2 and TRBJ2-7, with D possibly being TRBD2 (6 bases). Germline V CDR1 and CDR2: SNHLY, FYNNEI. V lost 3 bases and J lost 4, with 22 bases in between. CDR3 length: 17 amino acids. The CDR3 DNA is TGTGCCAGCAGTGACGACCCGGGAGAAGGTCTGGAATACGAGCAGTACTTC. Translation gives CASSDDPGEGLEYEQYF. The whole variable domain, filled in from reference TRBV2 and TRBJ2-7, reads EPEVTQTPSHQVTQMGQEVILRCVPISNHLYFYWYRQILGQKVEFLVSFYNNEISEKSEIFDDQFSVERPDGSNFTLKIRSTKLEDSAMYFCASSDDPGEGLEYEQYFGPGTRLTVT.

The rearrangement uses TRBV25-1 and TRBJ2-2, with 8 nucleotides matching TRBD1. Losses at the gene ends were 6 bases for V and 3 bases for J; bases not matched to a gene: 6. CDR3 length equals 15 residues. The V gene's germline CDR1 is MGHDK and CDR2 SYGVNS. The CDR3, as DNA: TGTGCCAGCAGCAACAGGGGGACCGACACCGGGGAGCTGTTTTTT. Protein sequence: CASSNRGTDTGELFF.

The rearrangement joins TRBV19 to TRBJ1-2, with D possibly matching TRBD1 (5 bases). Trimming took 4 bases from V and 6 from J, leaving 9 bases between them. The germline gives CDR1 LNHDA, CDR2 SQIVND (reference sequence). The CDR3 loop spans 12 amino acids. The CDR3 spells CASSNGGDGYTF. In DNA, the CDR3 is TGTGCCAGTAGTAATGGGGGGGATGGCTACACCTTC.

V gene TRBV7-9 combines with J gene TRBJ2-7, with D unclear. The germline V gene has CDR1 SEHNR and CDR2 FQNEAQ (reference sequence). This CDR3 has 10 residues. V gave up 5 bases and J gave up 4 bases, with 3 bases separating them. CDR3 DNA sequence: TGTGCCAGCAGCATATACGAGCAGTACTTC. It translates to CASSIYEQYF.

This clone was recorded a few times. The V gene is TRBV20-1, the J gene TRBJ2-7, with D possibly TRBD1 on 5 matching bases. Germline V gene sequence: CDR1 DFQATT, CDR2 SNEGSKA (reference sequence). This CDR3 is built from 11 residues. V gave up 5 bases and J gave up 5 bases, with 10 bases separating them. CDR3 nucleotide sequence: TGCAGTGCTCCACAGGACCACGAGCAGTACTTC. It is translated as CSAPQDHEQYF.

This rearrangement joins TRBV19 to TRBJ2-6; D gene unclear. The V gene lost 1 base and the J gene lost 4 bases, with 11 bases spanning the gap. There are 16 residues in the CDR3. CDR1 and CDR2 (germline): LNHDA, SQIVND (reference sequence). This chain's CDR3 is CASSIVPGSGANVLTF. The CDR3 nucleotides are TGTGCCAGTAGTATAGTCCCAGGTTCCGGGGCCAACGTCCTGACTTTC.

In the case of this clone: A junction end diverges from the germline sequence, so it may reflect a read error. V gene TRBV25-1 combines with J gene TRBJ1-2, with D unclear. The length of the CDR3 is 16 residues. Germline V gene sequence: CDR1 MGHDK, CDR2 SYGVNS. The CDR3 nucleotides read TGTGCCAGCAGTTACCTTGGTACCGGCCCTGGAGGTGGCCACACCTTC. Protein: CASSYLGTGPGGGHTF.

This chain connects TRBV5-4 to TRBJ2-1; D gene ambiguous. Germline lookup yields CDR1 SGHNT and CDR2 YYREEE (reference sequence). Trimming removed 1 base from V and 8 bases from J, with 16 bases in between. The CDR3 totals 15 residues. The CDR3 loop reads CASSLHSGSGYEQFF. The CDR3 DNA follows: TGTGCCAGCAGCTTGCATTCCGGGTCCGGCTATGAGCAGTTCTTC.

This chain connects TRBV4-1 to TRBJ1-2; D not certain. This CDR3 is 13 amino acids long. Germline V gene lookup returns CDR1 MGHRA and CDR2 YSYEKL. Trimming took off 2 bases at V and 5 bases at J, with 9 bases between the two ends. The CDR3 region is CASSQFGVYGYTF. CDR3 nucleotides: TGCGCCAGCAGCCAATTCGGGGTTTATGGCTACACCTTC.

This clone was detected once. This sequence joins TRBV15 and TRBJ2-5, with D perhaps TRBD2 (5 bases). The DNA end is a closer match to TRBJ2-7, so the J assignment may be wrong. The CDR3 extends over 13 amino acids. Looked up from germline, CDR1 is LNHNV and CDR2 is YYDKDF (reference sequence). CDR3 loop: CATSRPGNYEQYF. The CDR3 region has the DNA TGTGCCACCAGCAGACCCGGGAACTACGAGCAGTACTTC.

This clone has just a few counts. The rearrangement links TRBV6-5 to TRBJ2-1; 14 bases agree with TRBD2. Trimming cost V 5 bases and J 15 bases; bases outside gene matches: 6. CDR1 and CDR2 (germline): MNHEY, SVGAGI. CDR3 length: 13 residues. The CDR3 nucleotides read TGTGCCAGCAGTCTCGGACTAGCGGGGGGCTGGTTCTTC. Translation gives CASSLGLAGGWFF.

Note on this clone: One end of the junction fails to match germline, which may point to a read error. Other DNA sequences in this specimen translate into the identical CDR3. The V gene is TRBV4-2, the J gene TRBJ1-2; D is possibly TRBD1 (6 bases). The CDR3 extends over 14 amino acids. Per germline, CDR1 LGHNA and CDR2 YNFKEQ. The CDR3 DNA reads TGTGCCAGTAGCCCAGGGAGGGGGAGTAGAGACTACACCTTC. Amino acid sequence: CASSPGRGSRDYTF.

This clone appeared a few times. The chain couples TRBV2 to TRBJ1-4; TRBD1 aligns across 9 bases. There are 14 residues in the CDR3. Germline values: CDR1 SNHLY, CDR2 FYNNEI. Trimming cost V 6 bases and J 8 bases; bases outside gene matches: 7. The CDR3, as DNA: TGTGCCAGCAGGGAGGACAGGGGATTCGAAAAACTGTTTTTT. Amino acids: CASREDRGFEKLFF.

The rearrangement links TRBV4-1 to TRBJ2-5; 8 nucleotides agree with TRBD1. V lost 2 bases to trimming and J lost 5 bases; unmatched junction nucleotides: 7. Germline lookup yields CDR1 MGHRA and CDR2 YSYEKL. CDR3 length equals 15 residues. CDR3: CASSQFGTGGETQYF. CDR3 nucleotides: TGCGCCAGCAGCCAATTCGGAACAGGGGGGGAGACCCAGTACTTC.

The chain combines TRBV7-2 with TRBJ2-3, with D possibly TRBD2 on 5 matching bases. Germline V lookup: CDR1 SGHTA, CDR2 FQGNSA. V was pared by 2 bases and J by 0 bases, with 15 bases between. This CDR3 is 17 amino acids long. The CDR3 loop is CASSLKSVWESTDTQYF. As DNA, the CDR3 is TGTGCCAGCAGCTTAAAGTCGGTCTGGGAGAGCACAGATACGCAGTATTTT.

This clone has just a few counts. The chain uses TRBV5-1 and TRBJ1-1; D perhaps matches TRBD1 (5 bases). The CDR3 has 14 amino acids. Germline V gene data show CDR1 as SGHRS and CDR2 as YFSETQ. With 0 bases removed from V and 1 base from J, the gap between germline ends came to 7 bases. The CDR3 loop is CASSLDGQNTEAFF. CDR3 sequence (DNA): TGCGCCAGCAGCTTGGACGGACAGAACACTGAAGCTTTCTTT.

The chain uses TRBV14 and TRBJ2-7; 8 nucleotides agree with TRBD2. V shed 4 bases and J 5 bases; nucleotides not matched to a gene: 16. Germline values: CDR1 SGHDN, CDR2 FVKESK. CDR3 length: 17 residues. The CDR3 reads CASSPEIPGLGQDEQYF. The CDR3 bases are TGTGCCAGCAGCCCAGAAATCCCGGGACTAGGGCAGGACGAGCAGTACTTC.

The J gene is TRBJ2-7, the V gene TRBV27, with D maybe TRBD1 (5 bases). V was pared by 3 bases and J by 1 base, with 10 bases between. The CDR3 has 14 amino acids. Germline assignment: CDR1 MNHEY and CDR2 SMNVEV (reference sequence). The CDR3 spells CASSFQGGSYEQYF. The CDR3 region has the DNA TGTGCCAGCAGTTTCCAGGGTGGTTCCTACGAGCAGTACTTC.

This clone came up once. The V call is TRBV6-5, the J call TRBJ2-5, with D maybe TRBD2 (6 bases). This CDR3 is 13 amino acids long. Germline V gene lookup returns CDR1 MNHEY and CDR2 SVGAGI. Trimming left V 2 bases short and J 4 bases short, with 8 bases between. Here the CDR3 DNA reads TGTGCCAGCAGTTACAGGGGAGGAGAGACCCAGTACTTC. This encodes CASSYRGGETQYF.

The chain employs TRBV7-8 and TRBJ2-1, with a possible D match to TRBD2 (5 bases). CDR3 length equals 16 residues. In germline, CDR1 is SGHVS, CDR2 FQNEAQ. The ends were cut back, 3 bases at V and 4 bases at J, with 16 bases in the middle. The chain's CDR3 is CASSFSSSYNYNEQFF. The CDR3 DNA reads TGTGCCAGCAGCTTCTCCTCTAGCTATAATTACAATGAGCAGTTCTTC.

About this clone itself: The same CDR3 also results from other DNA sequences found in this sample. The gene calls are TRBV5-1 and TRBJ1-1, with TRBD1 matching 8 bases. In germline, CDR1 is SGHRS, CDR2 YFSETQ. The CDR3 spans 14 residues. Germline trimming cut 3 bases from V and 1 base from J; bases unmatched to any gene: 2. CDR3: CASSSQGGNTEAFF. The DNA for the CDR3 is TGCGCCAGCAGCTCACAGGGGGGGAACACTGAAGCTTTCTTT.

Details on this clone: At one end, the junction sequence differs from germline, possibly due to a read error. Additional DNA sequences in this sample encode the identical CDR3. The chain joins TRBV5-4 to TRBJ2-3; D perhaps matches TRBD2 (7 bases). Per the germline V gene, CDR1 is SGHNT and CDR2 is YYREEE (reference sequence). The CDR3 extends over 16 amino acids. CDR3 bases: TGCGCCAGCAGCTTCGGAGCGGGCCGGGGGGCGGATACGCAGTATTTT. It specifies CASSFGAGRGADTQYF.

The J gene is TRBJ2-1, the V gene TRBV6-1; possible D gene TRBD1, 5 bases. Trimming cost V 6 bases and J 7 bases, with 16 bases left between them. The CDR3 extends over 14 amino acids. The germline gives CDR1 MNHNS, CDR2 SASEGT. CDR3 DNA: TGTGCCAGCAGCGCAGGGTACCCGAGTAATGAGCAGTTCTTC. Translating it yields CASSAGYPSNEQFF.

V gene TRBV18 combines with J gene TRBJ1-2; 7 nucleotides align to TRBD1. Germline V gives CDR1 KGHSH, CDR2 LQKENI. V gave up 3 bases and J gave up 5 bases; unmatched junction bases: 6. This CDR3 spans 14 amino acids. Here the CDR3 DNA reads TGTGCCAGCTCACCGACAGGGTTTGAATATGGCTACACCTTC. Residues: CASSPTGFEYGYTF. Filled out from reference TRBV18 and TRBJ1-2, the complete variable domain reads NAGVMQNPRHLVRRRGQEARLRCSPMKGHSHVYWYRQLPEEGLKFMVYLQKENIIDESGMPKERFSAEFPKEGPSILRIQQVVRGDSAAYFCASSPTGFEYGYTFGSGTRLTVV.

The chain couples TRBV5-6 to TRBJ1-3; no clear D. The V gene lost 4 bases and the J gene lost 2 bases, with 10 bases spanning the gap. From germline, CDR1 is SGHDT and CDR2 YYEEEE. CDR3 length: 14 amino acids. The CDR3 DNA reads TGTGCCAGCAGCCCGGGAGTCGCTGGAAACACCATATATTTT. Protein product: CASSPGVAGNTIYF.

The chain carries TRBV4-1 and TRBJ2-1, with D uncertain. The CDR3 sequence is 18 residues long. V lost 1 base and J 1 base, leaving 17 bases between the germline ends. Germline assignment: CDR1 MGHRA and CDR2 YSYEKL. CDR3: CASSQAGQMVLSYNEQFF. The CDR3 DNA sequence: TGCGCCAGCAGCCAAGCGGGTCAGATGGTCTTGTCCTACAATGAGCAGTTCTTC.